The 21 T cell receptor beta chains given below trace back to one sample, sequenced in a study of human T cells and chemical hapten exposure (dated by TCRdb to the early 2020s). Library method: RACE. TCRdb records NextSeq 500 as the sequencer. TCRdb reworked the public reads: Q25 trimming with fastp, MiXCR clone assembly, productive beta chains retained. Merged by CDR3 protein, the rows form single entries marked with the most common genes and DNA. Counted in this sample were more than 95,000 distinct CDR3 sequences; roughly a quarter of them appeared once. Jointly, the top ten make up around 10% of the sample. This sample's time point label indicates: patch test 3, about 24 weeks after DPC sensitization. The sample's treatment or condition label, decoded: therapeutic diphenylcyclopropenone sensitization with weekly scalp DPC. The input for sequencing was whole blood, taken in connection with sensitization to the hapten diphenylcyclopropenone (DPC). The receptors stem from a man in his forties with alopecia areata. Some clones in this sample may be carry-over from other donors' samples.

V and J are TRBV7-7 and TRBJ2-6; D ambiguous. V gave up 4 bases and J gave up 2 bases, with 9 bases separating them. Per the germline V gene, CDR1 is SSHAT and CDR2 is FNYEAQ (reference sequence). This CDR3 has 15 amino acids. CDR3 nucleotide sequence: TGTGCCAGCAGCTCTGGCCCCGCTGGGGCCAACGTCCTGACTTTC. Translated, it gives CASSSGPAGANVLTF.

This chain links TRBV20-1 with TRBJ1-3, with D possibly matching TRBD1 (6 bases). Germline values: CDR1 DFQATT, CDR2 SNEGSKA (reference sequence). The CDR3 runs 15 residues. V lost 3 bases and J lost 2, with 14 bases in between. CDR3 amino acids: CSASPGGSAGNTIYF. CDR3 DNA sequence: TGCAGTGCTAGCCCCGGGGGCAGTGCTGGAAACACCATATATTTT.

The chain links TRBV12-3 or TRBV12-4 to TRBJ1-4, with 10 bases aligning to TRBD1. With V trimmed by 6 bases and J by 8 bases, 6 bases remained unmatched. The CDR3 extends over 14 amino acids. CDR3 residues: CASRGDRGEEKLFF. DNA of the CDR3: TGTGCCAGCAGGGGGGACAGGGGAGAAGAAAAACTGTTTTTT.

This clonotype has at least ten counts. The J gene is TRBJ2-5, the V gene TRBV11-2; perhaps TRBD2 as D (6 bases). V was cut by 1 base and J by 7 bases, with 16 bases left in between. Germline CDR1 and CDR2: SGHAT and FQNNGV. The CDR3 spans 15 residues. Here the CDR3 DNA reads TGTGCCAGCAGCTTAGCGATGGGGGACTCAGGGACCCAGTACTTC. This translates into CASSLAMGDSGTQYF.

This clonotype was observed at least ten times. V and J are TRBV20-1 and TRBJ1-1, with TRBD1 identical over 9 bases. Germline values: CDR1 DFQATT, CDR2 SNEGSKA (reference sequence). J was trimmed by 5 bases and V by 0 bases; bases with no gene match: 4. This CDR3 is built from 14 residues. CDR3: CSARDRGQGTEAFF. The CDR3, as DNA: TGCAGTGCTAGAGATCGGGGACAGGGAACTGAAGCTTTCTTT.

This clonotype was counted a few times. V gene TRBV28 combines with J gene TRBJ2-1, with 10 bases identical to TRBD2. V was clipped by 10 bases and J by 5 bases; unmatched bases: 14. Germline lookup yields CDR1 MDHEN and CDR2 SYDVKM. The CDR3 consists of 16 residues. CDR3 sequence: CATEFGGLASHNEQFF. The CDR3 DNA sequence: TGTGCCACCGAGTTTGGGGGACTAGCGTCTCACAATGAGCAGTTCTTC.

CDR3 DNA: TGTGCCAGCAGTTACTCGACCCTAGCGGGAGGCTATGAGCAGTTCTTC. This gives the protein CASSYSTLAGGYEQFF. The chain is built from TRBV6-2 or TRBV6-3 and TRBJ2-1; 11 bases agree with TRBD2. From germline, CDR1 is MNHEY and CDR2 SVGEGT. Germline trimming cut 0 bases from V and 8 bases from J; bases unmatched to any gene: 6. The CDR3 sequence is 16 residues long.

This clonotype was seen repeatedly, ten times or more. The gene calls are TRBV7-9 and TRBJ2-1, with D tentatively TRBD2 (6 bases). Germline lookup yields CDR1 SEHNR and CDR2 FQNEAQ (reference sequence). This CDR3 spans 14 amino acids. Trimming removed 0 bases from V and 10 bases from J, with 13 bases in between. CDR3: CASSLASGVWEQFF. For the CDR3, the DNA is TGTGCCAGCAGCTTAGCTTCGGGAGTATGGGAGCAGTTCTTC.

The V and J genes are TRBV20-1 and TRBJ1-6; a possible D gene is TRBD1 (5 bases). Germline lookup yields CDR1 DFQATT and CDR2 SNEGSKA (reference sequence). V lost 6 bases to trimming and J lost 6 bases, with 18 bases between them. The CDR3 extends over 15 amino acids. The CDR3 protein is CSASPWGGVNSPLHF. In nucleotides, the CDR3 is TGCAGTGCGAGTCCTTGGGGAGGGGTTAATTCACCCCTCCACTTT.

The chain combines TRBV3-1 with TRBJ2-1; D perhaps matches TRBD2 (5 bases). With 3 bases removed from V and 9 bases from J, the gap between germline ends came to 15 bases. Germline CDR1 LGHDT, CDR2 YNNKEL (reference sequence). The CDR3 is 14 residues long. The CDR3 region is CASSQTSRRGEQFF. The CDR3 DNA reads TGTGCCAGCAGCCAGACCTCTAGACGGGGTGAGCAGTTCTTC.

This clonotype was observed a few times. The V and J genes are TRBV7-2 and TRBJ2-7; 9 nucleotides match TRBD2. V gave up 4 bases and J gave up 0 bases; unmatched junction bases: 7. Germline-derived CDR1 and CDR2 are SGHTA and FQGNSA. The CDR3 spans 16 residues. CDR3: CASSSHGSGSSYEQYF. As DNA, the CDR3 is TGTGCCAGCAGCTCCCATGGTAGCGGGAGCTCCTACGAGCAGTACTTC.

The genes are TRBV20-1 and TRBJ1-5; D is possibly TRBD1 (5 bases). The CDR3 length is 17 residues. Trimming cost V 5 bases and J 2 bases, with 22 bases left between them. Germline V gene lookup returns CDR1 DFQATT and CDR2 SNEGSKA (reference sequence). CDR3 residues: CSAQEDKLRDGNQPQHF. In DNA, the CDR3 is TGCAGTGCTCAAGAGGACAAACTCCGGGACGGCAATCAGCCCCAGCATTTT.

The chain employs TRBV29-1 and TRBJ2-5, with TRBD1 as a possible D gene (6 bases). The V end lost 5 bases, the J end lost 2 bases, and 18 bases lay between the germline ends. The CDR3 spans 15 residues. Per the germline V gene, CDR1 is SQVTM and CDR2 is ANQGSEA. In nucleotides, the CDR3 is TGCAGCGTTACCAGACCGGGACACAGTCAAGAGACCCAGTACTTC. Its protein product is CSVTRPGHSQETQYF.

In this sample, this clonotype turned up once. The genes are TRBV7-6 and TRBJ2-7; TRBD1 matches 8 bases. The CDR3 loop spans 14 amino acids. Trimming at V came to 4 bases and at J to 3 bases, leaving 5 bases not matched to a gene. Germline values: CDR1 SGHVS, CDR2 FNYEAQ. This chain's CDR3 is CASSSGGSCYEQYF. The CDR3 region has the DNA TGTGCCAGCAGCTCAGGGGGCTCCTGCTACGAGCAGTACTTC.

J is TRBJ2-4 and V is TRBV6-2 or TRBV6-3; D is unclear. Germline values: CDR1 MNHEY, CDR2 SVGEGT. This CDR3 is 14 amino acids long. Trimming cost V 5 bases and J 0 bases, with 8 bases left between them. The CDR3, as DNA: TGTGCCAGCAGTCCTACAGCAGCCAAAAACATTCAGTACTTC. It is translated as CASSPTAAKNIQYF.

The CDR3 protein is CASGSRDRGKYF. The CDR3 DNA reads TGTGCCAGCGGATCCCGGGACAGGGGAAAGTACTTC. J is TRBJ2-7 and V is TRBV6-6, with 10 bases aligning to TRBD1. Germline values: CDR1 MNHNY, CDR2 SVGAGI (reference sequence). The CDR3 contains 12 residues. With V trimmed by 8 bases and J by 11 bases, 9 bases remained unmatched.

V is TRBV25-1 and J is TRBJ2-3; TRBD2 matches at 9 bases. Germline values: CDR1 MGHDK, CDR2 SYGVNS. There are 17 residues in the CDR3. The ends lost 3 bases at V and 6 bases at J; junction bases unmatched: 13. The CDR3 region is CASSDPFSGRARDTQYF. Written as DNA, the CDR3 is TGTGCCAGCAGTGATCCTTTTAGCGGGAGAGCGAGGGATACGCAGTATTTT. Looking up the rest from reference TRBV25-1 and TRBJ2-3 gives the full variable domain: EADIYQTPRYLVIGTGKKITLECSQTMGHDKMYWYQQDPGMELHLIHYSYGVNSTEKGDLSSESTVSRIRTEHFPLTLESARPSHTSQYLCASSDPFSGRARDTQYFGPGTRLTVL.

The chain combines TRBV29-1 with TRBJ2-1; D is undetermined. Trimming stripped 6 bases from V and 10 bases from J, with 10 bases between. Germline-derived CDR1 and CDR2 are SQVTM and ANQGSEA. The CDR3 runs 10 residues. The CDR3 nucleotides read TGCAGCGTGTGGATGAACGAGCAGTTCTTC. It encodes CSVWMNEQFF.

This clonotype has only a few counts. V gene TRBV20-1 combines with J gene TRBJ2-1; D remains unclear. The CDR3 runs to 15 residues. The V gene lost 3 bases and the J gene lost 0 bases, with 12 bases spanning the gap. Germline values: CDR1 DFQATT, CDR2 SNEGSKA (reference sequence). The CDR3 bases are TGCAGTGCTAGGGTTCCCATGAGCTCCTACAATGAGCAGTTCTTC. Translated: CSARVPMSSYNEQFF.

The chain recombines TRBV15 with TRBJ2-3; D is undetermined. The ends were cut back, 7 bases at V and 2 bases at J, with 10 bases in the middle. The CDR3 spans 13 residues. The V gene's germline CDR1 is LNHNV and CDR2 YYDKDF (reference sequence). CDR3 loop: CATNWHDTDTQYF. The CDR3 DNA is TGTGCCACCAATTGGCACGACACAGATACGCAGTATTTT.

The J gene is TRBJ2-4, the V gene TRBV4-2; D not resolved. Trimming removed 4 bases at V and 0 bases at J, with 13 bases between. Per the germline V gene, CDR1 is LGHNA and CDR2 is YNFKEQ. The CDR3 has 16 amino acids. DNA for the CDR3: TGTGCCAGCAGCCCCGGTGATAGACTAGCCAAAAACATTCAGTACTTC. Protein: CASSPGDRLAKNIQYF.